The text below deals with one T cell receptor (beta chain). The data were obtained in a study of blood T cell repertoires in COVID-19. For the study at large: Sources were T cells, B-cell-depleted T cells, or PBMCs; the material itself was cDNA or gDNA.

Original data processing: Amplification with reference gene primers provided the estimates of nucleated cell counts. Generated by immunoSEQ multiplex PCR, the TCRdb table keeps only in-frame clones and is missing some. V and J calls plus clone size are reproduced from that table; the DNA served to infer D and trimming. The sample shows some 150,000 clones, around nine tenths of them seen only once. V shed 5 bases, J shed 6 bases, and the junction held 6 bases outside the gene matches. The CDR3 has 14 residues. Germline CDR1 and CDR2: KGHSY and FQNENV. This chain joins TRBV16 and TRBJ1-5; 8 positions agree with TRBD1. The source of this sequence is a human donor in a cohort sampled during active COVID-19. Specimen: peripheral blood. CDR3 bases: TGTGCCAGCAGCACGGACAGGGTGCGTCAGCCCCAGCATTTT. Its protein product is CASSTDRVRQPQHF.